The rows below give T cell receptor beta chains drawn from one sample of a study of blood T cell repertoires in COVID-19. Some clones are missing from TCRdb's copy, which holds only in-frame ones; the method was immunoSEQ multiplex PCR. There are under 80,000 clones in the sample; roughly 84% occur only once, and roughly 5.7% lies in the top ten. The sample was peripheral blood. The receptors were gathered from a woman aged 55-69 years with acute or convalescent COVID-19. The CDR3 runs from the conserved cysteine through the conserved F or W. The order of the fields is clone size, D gene, V gene, J gene, CDR3 protein, CDR3 DNA. The D gene is left open where the match is weak. The size of a clone is reported for some rows only, either as once, few or many, or as a class for expanded clones.

>-|TRBD1|TRBV7-2|TRBJ1-5
CASSLGWDRTQPQHF
TGTGCCAGCAGCCTTGGTTGGGACAGGACGCAGCCCCAGCATTTT
>-|TRBD1|TRBV27|TRBJ2-7
CASSLSIGQGAYEQYF
TGTGCCAGCAGTTTATCAATAGGACAGGGGGCTTACGAGCAGTACTTC
>once|-|TRBV12-3/TRBV12-4|TRBJ2-7
CASTSAGSEQYF
TGTGCCAGCACCTCGGCAGGGTCCGAGCAGTACTTC
>-|-|TRBV10-3|TRBJ1-3
CAISQGSGNTIYF
TGTGCCATCAGCCAGGGGTCTGGAAACACCATATATTTT
>-|-|TRBV19|TRBJ2-2
CASSIRENTGELFF
TGTGCCAGTAGTATCCGGGAAAACACCGGGGAGCTGTTTTTT
>-|-|TRBV9|TRBJ1-6
CASSSGGGSNSPLHF
TGTGCCAGCAGCTCCGGCGGGGGGTCAAATTCACCCCTCCACTTT
>-|TRBD2|TRBV9|TRBJ2-3
CASSGRLAGGPDTQYF
TGTGCCAGCAGCGGTCGACTAGCGGGGGGGCCAGATACGCAGTATTTT
>-|-|TRBV9|TRBJ1-1
CASSPQGITTAFF
TGTGCCAGCAGCCCTCAGGGGATAACCACAGCTTTCTTT
>-|TRBD2|TRBV27|TRBJ2-2
CASSFNGGAGELFF
TGTGCCAGCAGTTTTAACGGGGGGGCCGGGGAGCTGTTTTTT
>-|TRBD2|TRBV5-1|TRBJ2-1
CASSLERTSGSSYNEQFF
TGCGCCAGCAGCTTGGAGAGGACTAGCGGTAGCTCCTACAATGAGCAGTTCTTC
>-|-|TRBV19|TRBJ1-2
CASSIEALTNSYGYTF
TGTGCCAGTAGTATAGAAGCCCTGACAAATAGCTATGGCTACACCTTC
>-|-|TRBV27|TRBJ2-1
CASRGRSYNEQFF
TGTGCCAGCAGGGGGCGCTCCTACAATGAGCAGTTCTTC
>-|TRBD1|TRBV27|TRBJ1-5
CASRTGYQPQHF
TGTGCCAGTCGGACAGGATATCAGCCCCAGCATTTT
>-|TRBD1|TRBV11-2|TRBJ1-1
CASSGYRGGAEAFF
TGTGCCAGCAGCGGATACAGGGGTGGGGCTGAAGCTTTCTTT
>-|-|TRBV19|TRBJ2-1
CASSIVSGLNEQFF
TGTGCCAGTAGTATAGTTTCCGGGTTGAATGAGCAGTTCTTC
>-|-|TRBV30|TRBJ1-1
CAWSNKPGERNTEAFF
TGTGCCTGGAGTAATAAGCCCGGGGAAAGGAACACTGAAGCTTTCTTT
>-|TRBD1|TRBV30|TRBJ1-1
CAWGTGNTEAFF
TGTGCCTGGGGGACAGGGAACACTGAAGCTTTCTTT
>-|-|TRBV6-5|TRBJ2-4
CASRTPGVNIQYF
TGTGCCAGCAGGACGCCCGGAGTGAACATTCAGTACTTC
>-|-|TRBV7-9|TRBJ2-2
CASSFSRLLNTGELFF
TGTGCCAGCAGCTTTTCGAGACTCCTGAACACCGGGGAGCTGTTTTTT
>-|-|TRBV9|TRBJ1-1
CASSVAGGDSEAFF
TGTGCCAGCAGCGTAGCGGGGGGGGATAGTGAAGCTTTCTTT
>few|TRBD1|TRBV5-1|TRBJ2-1
CASSFELGQGDNEQFF
TGCGCCAGCAGCTTCGAACTGGGACAGGGCGACAATGAGCAGTTCTTC
>-|TRBD1|TRBV19|TRBJ1-2
CASSTNRGQDYGYTF
TGTGCCAGTAGTACGAACAGGGGGCAAGACTATGGCTACACCTTC
>-|-|TRBV10-3|TRBJ1-5
CAISEGGGRGNQPQHF
TGTGCCATCAGTGAGGGGGGGGGAAGGGGCAATCAGCCCCAGCATTTT
>-|TRBD1|TRBV5-6|TRBJ2-1
CASSPDLGQGAQEQFF
TGTGCCAGCAGCCCCGACTTAGGACAGGGGGCACAAGAGCAGTTCTTC
>medium-sized|-|TRBV10-2|TRBJ1-1
CASRSQANTEAFF
TGCGCCAGCAGGTCACAGGCGAACACTGAAGCTTTCTTT
>-|-|TRBV11-2|TRBJ1-4
CASSLDDRPNEKLFF
TGTGCCAGCAGCTTAGATGACAGGCCTAATGAAAAACTGTTTTTT
>-|-|TRBV5-1|TRBJ1-1
CASTLAGMNTEAFF
TGCGCCAGTACCCTCGCGGGGATGAACACTGAAGCTTTCTTT
>-|-|TRBV24-1|TRBJ2-2
CATSDSYRDTGELFF
TGTGCCACCAGTGATTCCTACAGGGACACCGGGGAGCTGTTTTTT
>-|-|TRBV6-5|TRBJ2-4
CGLEGRGDIQYF
TGTGGTTTAGAGGGCAGGGGGGACATTCAGTACTTC
>-|-|TRBV10-3|TRBJ1-2
CATGGSGNRNYGYTF
TGTGCCACGGGGGGTTCAGGGAACCGGAACTATGGCTACACCTTC
>-|TRBD1|TRBV9|TRBJ1-1
CASSSRTGPTEAFF
TGTGCCAGCAGCTCGCGGACAGGGCCCACTGAAGCTTTCTTT
>-|-|TRBV11-2|TRBJ1-1
CASSLVRGEAFF
TGTGCCAGCAGCTTAGTAAGGGGAGAAGCTTTCTTT
>-|-|TRBV12-3/TRBV12-4|TRBJ2-7
CASSPFSYEQYF
TGTGCCAGCAGTCCCTTCTCCTACGAGCAGTACTTC
>few|TRBD1|TRBV9|TRBJ1-1
CASSPGGDRVNTEAFF
TGTGCCAGCAGCCCAGGCGGCGACAGGGTGAACACTGAAGCTTTCTTT
>once|-|TRBV19|TRBJ2-3
CASRGLSTDTQYF
TGTGCCAGTAGGGGGCTTAGCACAGATACGCAGTATTTT
>-|TRBD1|TRBV5-1|TRBJ1-1
CASRTGVMNTEAFF
TGCGCCAGCAGGACAGGGGTTATGAACACTGAAGCTTTCTTT
>-|TRBD1|TRBV5-6|TRBJ1-3
CASSFGTGTGNTIYF
TGTGCCAGCAGCTTCGGGACAGGGACAGGAAACACCATATATTTT